This T cell receptor (beta chain) appears in the sequencing data of a study of T-cell memory formation after mild COVID-19. In the study overall: TCR clusters mostly belonged to single donors.

TCR alpha and TCR beta cDNA libraries carrying sample barcodes and UMIs came from 5'RACE with constant-segment primers. TCRdb reprocessed the 5' RACE reads with MiXCR, giving one entry per CDR3 protein. The table includes more than 150,000 distinct CDR3 sequences, around a sixth detected once. The sample taken for sequencing was PBMCs or a T cell subset sorted from them (not recorded which). This sequence originates from a man aged 18 to 35 who had mild COVID-19 (a few samples of this study predate the infection). Cell type and time point are not known.

CDR3 nucleotide sequence: TGCGCCAGCAGCCAAGATACAGGACGCCGGCAGCCCCAGCATTTT. Its translation: CASSQDTGRRQPQHF. The chain is built from TRBV4-1 and TRBJ1-5; perhaps TRBD1 as D (5 bases). With 0 bases removed from V and 7 bases from J, the gap between germline ends came to 13 bases. This CDR3 comprises 15 residues. The germline V gene encodes CDR1 MGHRA and CDR2 YSYEKL.